This TCR beta chain is from a study of blood T cell repertoires in COVID-19. Background on the study: Italy, Spain and the United States were the sources of the convalescent and acute COVID-19 samples.

Participants came from roughly 24 US areas, aged roughly 18 to 89 years. Clinical histories supplied by participants themselves formed the basis of cohort assignment. CDR1 and CDR2 from the germline V gene are MNHEY and SVGAGI. The CDR3 runs to 15 residues. The V gene lost 6 bases and the J gene lost 2 bases, with 16 bases spanning the gap. Authors' analysis steps: Nucleated cell number was recorded as an estimate derived from reference gene primer amplification. Data came from immunoSEQ multiplex PCR; TCRdb stores just in-frame clones and leaves some out. Clone size and the V and J calls come from that table; the DNA yielded D and trimming. The profile covers roughly 300,000 clones, with 80% to 90% appearing a single time and around 4% taken by the ten largest.

This sequence joins TRBV6-5 and TRBJ1-1; D remains ambiguous. The sequenced sample consisted of PBMCs or T cells enriched from blood (not recorded which). The clonotype comes from a woman aged 40 to 49 with acute COVID-19. CDR3 residues: CASRRRGGPNTEAFF. DNA of the CDR3: TGTGCCAGCAGGAGGCGGGGTGGACCTAACACTGAAGCTTTCTTT.